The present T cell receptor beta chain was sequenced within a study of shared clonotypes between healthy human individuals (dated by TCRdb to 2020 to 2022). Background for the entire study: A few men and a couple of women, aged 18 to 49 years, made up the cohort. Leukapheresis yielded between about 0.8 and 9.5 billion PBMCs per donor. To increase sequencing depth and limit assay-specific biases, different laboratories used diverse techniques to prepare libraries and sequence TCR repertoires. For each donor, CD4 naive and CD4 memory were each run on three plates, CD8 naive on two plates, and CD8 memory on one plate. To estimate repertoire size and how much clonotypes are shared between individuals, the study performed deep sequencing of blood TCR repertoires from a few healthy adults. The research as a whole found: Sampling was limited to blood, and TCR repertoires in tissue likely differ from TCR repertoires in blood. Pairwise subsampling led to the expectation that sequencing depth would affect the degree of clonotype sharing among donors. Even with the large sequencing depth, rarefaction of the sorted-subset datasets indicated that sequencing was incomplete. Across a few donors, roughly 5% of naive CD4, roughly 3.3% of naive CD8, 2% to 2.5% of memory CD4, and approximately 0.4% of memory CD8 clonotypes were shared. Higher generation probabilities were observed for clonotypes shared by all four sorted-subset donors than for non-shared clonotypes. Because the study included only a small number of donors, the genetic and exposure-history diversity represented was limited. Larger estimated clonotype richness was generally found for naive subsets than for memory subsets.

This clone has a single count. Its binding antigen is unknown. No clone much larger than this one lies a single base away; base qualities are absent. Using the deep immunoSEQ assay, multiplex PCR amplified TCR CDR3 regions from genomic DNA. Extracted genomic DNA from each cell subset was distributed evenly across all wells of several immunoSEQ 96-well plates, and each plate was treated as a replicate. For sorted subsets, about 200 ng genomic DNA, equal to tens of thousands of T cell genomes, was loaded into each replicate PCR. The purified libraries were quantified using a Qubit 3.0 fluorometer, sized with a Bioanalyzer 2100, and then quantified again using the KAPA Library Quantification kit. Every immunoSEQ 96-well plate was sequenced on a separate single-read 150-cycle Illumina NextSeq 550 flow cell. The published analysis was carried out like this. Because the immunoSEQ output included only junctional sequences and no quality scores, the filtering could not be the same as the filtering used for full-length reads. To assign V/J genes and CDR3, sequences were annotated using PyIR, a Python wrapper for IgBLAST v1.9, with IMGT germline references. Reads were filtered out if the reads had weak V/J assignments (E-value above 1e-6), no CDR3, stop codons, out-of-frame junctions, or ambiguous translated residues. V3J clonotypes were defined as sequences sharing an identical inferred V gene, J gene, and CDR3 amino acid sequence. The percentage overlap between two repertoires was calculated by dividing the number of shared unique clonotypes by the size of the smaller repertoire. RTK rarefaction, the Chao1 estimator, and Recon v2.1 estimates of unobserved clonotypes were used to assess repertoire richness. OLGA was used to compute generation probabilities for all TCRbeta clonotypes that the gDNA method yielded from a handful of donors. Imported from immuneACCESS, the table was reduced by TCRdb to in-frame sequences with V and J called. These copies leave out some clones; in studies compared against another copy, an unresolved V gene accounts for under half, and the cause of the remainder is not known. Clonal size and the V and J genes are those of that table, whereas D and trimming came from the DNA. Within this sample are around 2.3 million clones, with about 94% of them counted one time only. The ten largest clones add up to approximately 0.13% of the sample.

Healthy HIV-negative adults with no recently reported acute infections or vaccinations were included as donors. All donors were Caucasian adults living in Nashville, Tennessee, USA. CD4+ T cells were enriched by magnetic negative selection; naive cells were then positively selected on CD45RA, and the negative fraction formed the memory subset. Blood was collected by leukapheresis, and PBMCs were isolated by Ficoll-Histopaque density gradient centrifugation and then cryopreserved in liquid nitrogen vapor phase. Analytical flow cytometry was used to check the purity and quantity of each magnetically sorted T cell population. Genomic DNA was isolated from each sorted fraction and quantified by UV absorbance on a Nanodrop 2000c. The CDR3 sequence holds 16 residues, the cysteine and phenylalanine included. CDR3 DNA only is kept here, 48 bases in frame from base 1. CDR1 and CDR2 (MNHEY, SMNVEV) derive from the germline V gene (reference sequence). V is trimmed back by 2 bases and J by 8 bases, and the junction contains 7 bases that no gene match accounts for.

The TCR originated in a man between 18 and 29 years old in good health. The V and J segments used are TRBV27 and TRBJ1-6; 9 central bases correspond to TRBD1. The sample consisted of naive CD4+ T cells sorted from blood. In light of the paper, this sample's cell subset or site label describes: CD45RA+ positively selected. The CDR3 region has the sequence CASSLGGTGTYSPLHF. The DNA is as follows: TGTGCCAGCAGTTTAGGCGGGACAGGGACTTATTCACCCCTCCACTTT.